This TCR beta chain appears in the sequencing data of a study of T-cell memory formation after mild COVID-19. Study-level results: The study found contracting CD4+ clones mainly in CM and EM and contracting CD8+ clones in EMRA. SARS-CoV-2 specificity was not confirmed for second-wave clones peaking on day 37.

Points on this clonotype: What it recognizes is unknown.

MiXCR was run by TCRdb on the 5' RACE reads, yielding one entry per CDR3 protein. Among approximately 450,000 distinct CDR3 sequences listed, approximately 18% were seen once. Trimming removed 3 bases from V and 4 bases from J, with 12 bases in between. CDR1 and CDR2 (germline): KGHSH, LQKENI. The CDR3 totals 14 residues. The sample was PBMCs or a T cell subset sorted from them (not recorded which). The TCR was taken from an adult woman who had mild COVID-19 (a few samples of this study predate the infection). Cell type and time point are not known. V usage is TRBV18 and J usage is TRBJ1-1, with D unresolved. The CDR3, as DNA: TGTGCCAGCTCACCCCAAGGTCTGGCCACTGAAGCTTTCTTT. Residues: CASSPQGLATEAFF.